These 17 T cell receptor beta chains came from one sample sequenced in a study of PD-1 blockade in classical Hodgkin lymphoma. Brentuximab vedotin exposure varied, and every patient relapsed after autologous stem cell transplantation. The repertoire was sequenced with immunoSEQ multiplex PCR; TCRdb's copy has only in-frame clones and lacks some. The table lists 45,000 to 55,000 clones, roughly 73% of them singletons. Source: peripheral blood mononuclear cells (PBMCs), taken before the second cycle of nivolumab. The receptors shown here come from a human donor with classical Hodgkin lymphoma.

The chain carries TRBV7-3 and TRBJ1-2; D remains unclear. V was pared by 4 bases and J by 4 bases, with 19 bases between. The CDR3 covers 16 residues. Germline CDR1 SGHTA, CDR2 FQGTGA. The CDR3, as DNA: TGTGCCAGCAGCTCACAAAAAGGGAATACATTCTATGGCTACACCTTC. Protein sequence: CASSSQKGNTFYGYTF.

On this clone: Within the sample, other DNA sequences also encode this same CDR3. This chain links TRBV6-5 with TRBJ1-5, with TRBD1 matching 7 bases. The CDR3 contains 15 residues. With V trimmed by 5 bases and J by 0 bases, 4 bases remained unmatched. Germline CDR1 and CDR2: MNHEY and SVGAGI. The DNA of the CDR3 is TGTGCCAGCAGTCCGGGACAGATTAGCAATCAGCCCCAGCATTTT. Its protein is CASSPGQISNQPQHF.

This clone has just one count. The chain is built from TRBV30 and TRBJ2-7; D possibly corresponds to TRBD2 (6 bases). CDR3 length: 12 residues. Germline-derived CDR1 and CDR2 are GTSNPN and SVGIG (reference sequence). V was pared by 8 bases and J by 0 bases, with 11 bases between. The CDR3 loop reads CARSGDSYEQYF. The DNA for the CDR3 is TGTGCCCGCTCGGGGGACTCCTACGAGCAGTACTTC.

The chain carries TRBV9 and TRBJ2-5; D is tentatively TRBD1 or TRBD2 (5 bases each). With the DNA end fitting TRBJ2-7 better, the J assignment may be wrong. The CDR3 contains 14 residues. Germline V gene sequence: CDR1 SGDLS, CDR2 YYNGEE. The CDR3 DNA reads TGTGCCAGCAGCGTAGATTCGGGGCCCTACGAGCAGTACTTC. Protein product: CASSVDSGPYEQYF.

V is TRBV6-5 and J is TRBJ1-1; a possible D gene is TRBD1 (5 bases). CDR3 length: 14 residues. Per the germline V gene, CDR1 is MNHEY and CDR2 is SVGAGI. V was pared by 6 bases and J by 11 bases, with 22 bases between. The CDR3 protein is CASSTSERGLHAFF. CDR3 nucleotide sequence: TGTGCCAGCAGCACCTCAGAGAGGGGACTACATGCTTTCTTT.

This CDR3 is CASSPPSQGNQPQHF. The DNA of the CDR3 is TGTGCCAGCTCACCACCAAGTCAGGGCAATCAGCCCCAGCATTTT. The chain recombines TRBV18 with TRBJ1-5; D not certain. Germline assignment: CDR1 KGHSH and CDR2 LQKENI. V was pared by 0 bases and J by 2 bases, with 8 bases between. This CDR3 has 15 residues.

The CDR3 is CASSPEGTPYNEQFF. The CDR3 nucleotides read TGCGCCAGCAGCCCAGAGGGGACTCCCTACAATGAGCAGTTCTTC. The V gene is TRBV5-1, the J gene TRBJ2-1, with D possibly matching TRBD2 (6 bases). The CDR3 covers 15 residues. The germline V gene has CDR1 SGHRS and CDR2 YFSETQ. The ends were cut back, 4 bases at V and 2 bases at J, with 13 bases in the middle.

This clone was picked up one time. The chain couples TRBV7-2 to TRBJ2-7; the match to TRBD2 covers 9 bases. The V segment lost 2 bases and the J segment 0 bases; nucleotides outside the gene matches: 14. Germline lookup yields CDR1 SGHTA and CDR2 FQGNSA. This CDR3 has 19 residues. This CDR3 is CASSLSPHRSSGNSYEQYF. The CDR3 DNA follows: TGTGCCAGCAGCTTATCCCCACACCGGTCTAGCGGGAACTCCTACGAGCAGTACTTC.

The genes are TRBV6-4 and TRBJ1-4; 12 bases line up with TRBD1. Germline CDR1 reads MRHNA; CDR2 reads SNTAGT. This CDR3 contains 13 residues. The J segment lost 11 bases and the V segment lost 8 bases, leaving 6 bases of the junction unmatched. This CDR3 is CASVGQGAGKLFF. CDR3 DNA: TGTGCCAGCGTGGGACAGGGGGCCGGGAAACTGTTTTTT.

This clone was detected only once. The rearrangement links TRBV28 to TRBJ1-1, with no clear D. Germline loops: CDR1 MDHEN, CDR2 SYDVKM. V was shortened by 1 base and J by 5 bases, with 8 bases between the two germline ends. The CDR3 has 13 residues. The CDR3 loop reads CASSLSGFTEAFF. Written as DNA, the CDR3 is TGTGCCAGCAGTTTATCTGGGTTTACTGAAGCTTTCTTT.

The chain is built from TRBV7-2 and TRBJ1-2; D might be TRBD1 (6 bases). The length of the CDR3 is 13 residues. Trimming cost V 2 bases and J 3 bases, with 7 bases left between them. Germline values: CDR1 SGHTA, CDR2 FQGNSA. CDR3 bases: TGTGCCAGCAGCTTAAAGGGGGACTATGGCTACACCTTC. Translation gives CASSLKGDYGYTF.

This chain joins TRBV30 and TRBJ2-2; 9 bases line up with TRBD1. The germline V gene has CDR1 GTSNPN and CDR2 SVGIG (reference sequence). This CDR3 contains 15 residues. With 8 bases clipped from V and 8 bases from J, the junction kept 15 bases outside the gene matches. Here the CDR3 reads CARISGQGFFGELFF. CDR3 sequence (DNA): TGTGCCCGAATCTCGGGACAGGGTTTTTTTGGGGAGCTGTTTTTT.

The chain links TRBV2 to TRBJ2-1; TRBD2 agrees at 10 bases. The CDR3 is made up of 15 amino acids. Germline assignment: CDR1 SNHLY and CDR2 FYNNEI. V lost 6 bases to trimming and J lost 7 bases; unmatched junction nucleotides: 9. CDR3 residues: CASRDPGLAFNEQFF. The CDR3 DNA is TGTGCCAGCAGAGACCCGGGACTAGCGTTTAATGAGCAGTTCTTC. Looking up the rest from reference TRBV2 and TRBJ2-1 gives the full variable domain: EPEVTQTPSHQVTQMGQEVILRCVPISNHLYFYWYRQILGQKVEFLVSFYNNEISEKSEIFDDQFSVERPDGSNFTLKIRSTKLEDSAMYFCASRDPGLAFNEQFFGPGTRLTVL.

This clone was recorded a few times. The V gene is TRBV7-6, the J gene TRBJ2-1, with 8 bases identical to TRBD1. This CDR3 comprises 15 residues. Germline V CDR1 and CDR2: SGHVS, FNYEAQ. Losses at the gene ends were 5 bases for V and 2 bases for J; bases not matched to a gene: 5. This chain's CDR3 is CASSPGTGPYNEQFF. CDR3 in DNA: TGTGCCAGCAGCCCCGGGACAGGTCCCTACAATGAGCAGTTCTTC.

This chain uses TRBV7-8 with TRBJ1-5; a possible D gene is TRBD1 (6 bases). The CDR3 contains 14 residues. The V and J ends lost 5 bases and 2 bases respectively, with 10 bases between them. Germline CDR1 is SGHVS and CDR2 is FQNEAQ. The CDR3 DNA reads TGTGCCAGCAGCGCGGGGACACGCAATCAGCCCCAGCATTTT. This sequence encodes CASSAGTRNQPQHF.

The genes are TRBV6-1 and TRBJ1-5; 9 nucleotides align to TRBD1. The CDR3 covers 15 residues. CDR1 MNHNS and CDR2 SASEGT come from the germline V gene. V shed 5 bases and J 3 bases; nucleotides not matched to a gene: 5. The CDR3 loop reads CASSLGQGPNQPQHF. As DNA, the CDR3 is TGTGCCAGCAGTTTGGGACAGGGTCCCAATCAGCCCCAGCATTTT.

This clone was recorded many times. The chain combines TRBV30 with TRBJ1-1; D uncertain. This CDR3 is built from 13 residues. V lost 5 bases to trimming and J lost 0 bases, with 10 bases between them. The germline V gene encodes CDR1 GTSNPN and CDR2 SVGIG (reference sequence). CDR3 nucleotides: TGTGCCTGGGACTCCGAGTTGAACACTGAAGCTTTCTTT. It encodes CAWDSELNTEAFF. Full variable domain (missing parts from reference TRBV30 and TRBJ1-1): SQTIHQWPATLVQPVGSPLSLECTVEGTSNPNLYWYRQAAGRGLQLLFYSVGIGQISSEVPQNLSASRPQDRQFILSSKKLLLSDSGFYLCAWDSELNTEAFFGQGTRLTVV.